This TCR beta chain was found in a study of response to subunit inactivated influenza vaccine. Study findings and constraints: That few new T cells are recruited by each seasonal influenza vaccination was the authors' suggestion.

V was shortened by 7 bases and J by 2 bases, with 15 bases between the two germline ends. Per the germline V gene, CDR1 is LNHDA and CDR2 is SQIVND (reference sequence). The CDR3 length is 15 residues. One entry per CDR3 protein, called by TCRdb with MiXCR from the RT-PCR reads. This sample has almost 600,000 distinct CDR3 sequences, with approximately 15% found just once. On this clonotype itself: Its antigen is not known.

The clonotype originates from a man in his forties or fifties who received an inactivated influenza vaccine. Sequencing used PBMCs from blood, obtained 11 to 12 days after vaccination. This sequence joins TRBV19 and TRBJ1-5; the D gene is possibly TRBD1 (6 bases). The CDR3 loop is CASIPTGRRNQPQHF. The CDR3 DNA reads TGTGCCAGTATCCCCACAGGGAGGCGCAATCAGCCCCAGCATTTT.